This T cell receptor (beta chain) derives from a study of blood T cell repertoires in COVID-19. Study in general: T cells, B-cell-depleted T cells, or PBMCs provided the cDNA or gDNA that served as material.

The ends were cut back, 7 bases at V and 0 bases at J, with 16 bases in the middle. Germline values: CDR1 LNHDA, CDR2 SQIVND (reference sequence). The CDR3 loop spans 16 amino acids. The protocol was immunoSEQ multiplex PCR, while the TCRdb copy is restricted to in-frame clones and leaves out a portion. The sample has over 200,000 clones, 70% to 85% seen once. The sequenced sample was PBMCs or T cells enriched from blood (not recorded which). The genes are TRBV19 and TRBJ1-5, with a tentative D call TRBD1 (5 bases). This TCR came from a man aged 40-49 years who had recovered from COVID-19. This CDR3 is CASKLGGGYSNQPQHF. CDR3 coding DNA: TGTGCCAGTAAATTGGGGGGAGGGTATAGCAATCAGCCCCAGCATTTT.